This T cell receptor (beta chain) was profiled in a study of tumor and adjacent non-tumor tissue in lung cancer. The template was RNA from unsorted bulk tissue. A modified ARM-PCR protocol with three rounds of nested PCR amplified TCRbeta. One entry per CDR3 protein, called by TCRdb with MiXCR from the multiplex PCR reads. The repertoire includes fewer than 130,000 distinct CDR3 sequences, around 82% of them detected once, and 20% to 25% sits in the top ten. Notes on this clonotype: One end of the junction varies from germline; a read error may be responsible.

The V gene's germline CDR1 is SGHRS and CDR2 YFSETQ. The CDR3 has 18 residues. The chain recombines TRBV5-1 with TRBJ1-1; 7 nucleotides line up with TRBD1. This clonotype was sampled from a man in his sixties or seventies with non-small cell lung cancer. Material for sequencing was lung tumor tissue. CDR3 DNA sequence: TGCGCCAGCTGCTTGAACCCAGGCCGTTTCGACAGGGTACCTGAAGCTTTCTTT. It codes for CASCLNPGRFDRVPEAFF.